This TCR beta chain was identified in a study of blood T cell repertoires in COVID-19 (TCRdb year 2020). About the investigation overall: Samples from collaborators originated in the United States, Italy and Spain and spanned both the acute and convalescent phases of COVID-19. The material from the prospective study consisted of cDNA or gDNA derived from T cells, B-cell-depleted T cells, or PBMCs. The dataset comprised deeply sampled blood TCRbeta repertoires from subjects exposed to, actively infected with, or recovered from COVID-19. The repertoires were released in a freely available public database intended as a resource for research on the immune response to SARS-CoV-2. Samples came from the ongoing ImmuneRACE study (first 160 participants) plus 1,254 subjects from 6 global collaborators. Nearly every sample came with metadata listing a de-identified subject ID, COVID-19 status, age in years and sex. Where available, HLA class I and class II types were obtained from metadata supplied by the sample provider rather than from assay-based typing. Broader findings and caveats from the paper: The quantity of clinical and demographic metadata differed by source and by participant and was supplied without curation.

The immunoSEQ Assay, a bias-controlled multiplex PCR, was used to amplify TCRbeta CDR3 regions from genomic DNA. From the authors' description of their analysis: The number of nucleated cells in each sample was estimated by amplification of reference gene primers within the assay. To quantify the absolute abundance of each unique TCRbeta CDR3 rearrangement, sequence reads were collapsed and filtered. For each sample, productive Simpson clonality was calculated as the square root of Simpson's diversity index across productive rearrangements. Sourced from immuneACCESS, this table was stored by TCRdb with only in-frame sequences that have V and J called. A share of the clones is absent; for the studies checked, an unresolved V gene accounts for under half, and the remainder has no known explanation. V, J and clone size are those of that table, while D and trimming were read from the DNA. Present in this sample are about 280,000 clones, more than 75% of which were seen just once. The ten largest account for 2% to 2.5% of the sample.

Samples from volunteer blood donors who had recovered from COVID-19 were contributed by a second Seattle source. The collaborating institutions used their own protocols to collect whole blood in K2EDTA tubes. Collaborator samples were shipped for TCRbeta analysis as frozen whole blood, isolated PBMCs, or DNA extracted from either sample type. Points on this clone: Its cognate antigen has yet to be identified. Base quality data are lacking; no much larger clone is found one base away.

Spanning cysteine to phenylalanine, the CDR3 consists of 16 amino acids. Here the CDR3 DNA is all that survives: 48 bases in frame from base 1. Between the V and J ends, shortened by 0 bases and 8 bases respectively, the junction contains 14 bases. CDR1 and CDR2 are drawn from the germline V gene: SGHDN, FVKESK. The TCR sequence derives from a woman aged 25 to 45 who had recovered from COVID-19. Sequenced: peripheral blood. The chain was built from TRBV14 and TRBJ1-6; there is no confident call for the D gene. The DNA is as follows: TGTGCCAGCAGCCAAGATATGGGGAGCGGGTATTCACCCCTCCACTTT. Its translation is CASSQDMGSGYSPLHF.